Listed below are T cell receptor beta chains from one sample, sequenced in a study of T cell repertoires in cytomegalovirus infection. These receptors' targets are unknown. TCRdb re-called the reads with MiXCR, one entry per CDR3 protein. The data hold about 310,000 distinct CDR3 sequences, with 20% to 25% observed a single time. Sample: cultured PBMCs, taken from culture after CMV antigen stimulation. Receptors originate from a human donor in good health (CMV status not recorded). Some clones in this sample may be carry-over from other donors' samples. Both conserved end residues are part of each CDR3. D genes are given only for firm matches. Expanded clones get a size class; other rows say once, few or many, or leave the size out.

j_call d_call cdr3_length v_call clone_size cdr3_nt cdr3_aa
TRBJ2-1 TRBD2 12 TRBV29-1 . TGCAGCGTCGGACTAGTATACAATGAGCAGTTCTTC CSVGLVYNEQFF
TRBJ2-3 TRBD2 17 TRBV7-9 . TGTGCCAGCAGCCCCTATGGACTAGCGGGAACGGGAGATACGCAGTATTTT CASSPYGLAGTGDTQYF
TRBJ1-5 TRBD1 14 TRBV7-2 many TGTGCCAGCAGCTCGACAGGGGGCAAGGAGCCCCAGCATTTT CASSSTGGKEPQHF
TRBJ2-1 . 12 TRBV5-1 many TGCGCCAGCAGCCGGGGGACGGCTGAGCAGTTCTTC CASSRGTAEQFF
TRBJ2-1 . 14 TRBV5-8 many TGTGCCAGCAGCTACTGGACAGCTACCAATGAGCAGTTCTTC CASSYWTATNEQFF
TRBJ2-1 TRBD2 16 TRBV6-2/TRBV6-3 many TGTGCCAGCAGTTACCGGTTAGCGGGAGGGCCCAATGAGCAGTTCTTC CASSYRLAGGPNEQFF
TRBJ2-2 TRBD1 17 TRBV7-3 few TGTGCCAGCAGCCCTACCTTCGGACAGGGCAACACCGGGGAGCTGTTTTTT CASSPTFGQGNTGELFF
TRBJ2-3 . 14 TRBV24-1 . TGTGCCACCAGTGATTTGGCCGGTACAGATACGCAGTATTTT CATSDLAGTDTQYF
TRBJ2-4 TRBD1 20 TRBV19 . TGTGCCGAGGCGTATCCCGGACAGGGGGCAATAATGACTGATGAAAACATTCAGTACTTC CAEAYPGQGAIMTDENIQYF
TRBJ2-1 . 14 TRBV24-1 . TGTGCCACCAATGGGGGACCTACCTACAATGAGCAGTTCTTC CATNGGPTYNEQFF
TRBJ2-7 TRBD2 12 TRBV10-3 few TGTGCCGTCGCGCTAGCGGGGTACGAGCAGTACTTC CAVALAGYEQYF
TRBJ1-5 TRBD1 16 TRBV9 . TGTGCCAGCAGCACTGTTGACAGGGTTATTTGTCAGCCCCAGCATTTT CASSTVDRVICQPQHF
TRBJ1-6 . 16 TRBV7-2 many TGTGCCAGCAGCTTAGCCGCCGAGGCCGGGAAATTACCCCTCCACTTT CASSLAAEAGKLPLHF
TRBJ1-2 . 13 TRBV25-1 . TGTGCCAGCAGTGAAGCCACAGGATATGGCTACACCTTC CASSEATGYGYTF
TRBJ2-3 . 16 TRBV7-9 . TGTGCCAGCAGCGACCGACAGGTCCCTGGCACAGATACGCAGTATTTT CASSDRQVPGTDTQYF
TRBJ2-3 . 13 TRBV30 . TGTGCCTGGAGTGTAGAAAGCACAGATACGCAGTATTTT CAWSVESTDTQYF
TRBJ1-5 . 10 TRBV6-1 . TGTGCCAGCAGTGAGGAGCCCCAGCATTTT CASSEEPQHF
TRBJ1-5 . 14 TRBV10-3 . TGTGCCATCAGTGAGAGGGACAGCAATCAGCCCCAGCATTTT CAISERDSNQPQHF
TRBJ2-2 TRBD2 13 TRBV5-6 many TGTGCCAGCAGTTTAGCGGGACCCGGGGAGCTGTTTTTT CASSLAGPGELFF
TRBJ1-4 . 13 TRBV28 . TGTGCCAGCAGTTTGAGGGGGTATGAAAAACTGTTTTTT CASSLRGYEKLFF
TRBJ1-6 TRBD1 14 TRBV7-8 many TGTGCCAGCAGCTTGGCAGGGGGGTATTCACCCCTCCACTTT CASSLAGGYSPLHF
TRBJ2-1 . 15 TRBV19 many TGTGCCAGTAGTTCACGGCCACCGGGGTACAATGAGCAGTTCTTC CASSSRPPGYNEQFF
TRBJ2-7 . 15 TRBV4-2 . TGTGCCAGCAGCCAAGAGGGTCGGGGGAACTACGAGCAGTACTTC CASSQEGRGNYEQYF
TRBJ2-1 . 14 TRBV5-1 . TGCGCCAGCAGCTTGGACTCAGGATCCAATGAGCAGTTCTTC CASSLDSGSNEQFF
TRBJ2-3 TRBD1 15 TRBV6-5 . TGTGCCAGCAGTTCCGGGACAGTAGACACAGATACGCAGTATTTT CASSSGTVDTDTQYF
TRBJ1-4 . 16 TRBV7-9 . TGTGCCAGCAGCTTAGCGCTGACAGCAACTAATGAAAAACTGTTTTTT CASSLALTATNEKLFF
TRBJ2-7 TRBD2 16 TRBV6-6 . TGTGCCAGCAGTTACCCCTCTAGCGGGAGATCCTACGAGCAGTACTTC CASSYPSSGRSYEQYF
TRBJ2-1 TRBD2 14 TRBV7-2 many TGTGCCACTTCGGGACTAAGCTCCTACAATGAGCAGTTCTTC CATSGLSSYNEQFF
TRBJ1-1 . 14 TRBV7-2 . TGTGCCAGCAGCGCAGGACTTATGAACACTGAAGCTTTCTTT CASSAGLMNTEAFF
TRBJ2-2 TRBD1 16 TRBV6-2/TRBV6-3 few TGTGCCAGCAGCCGACAGGGGGCCTCGAACACCGGGGAGCTGTTTTTT CASSRQGASNTGELFF
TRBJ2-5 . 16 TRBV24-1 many TGTGCCACCAGTGATCAGAAGGAGCCGAGGCCGGAGACCCAGTACTTC CATSDQKEPRPETQYF
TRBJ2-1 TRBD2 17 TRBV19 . TGTGCCAGTAGTATGAAGGGCGGCGGGAGCTCCTACAATGAGCAGTTCTTC CASSMKGGGSSYNEQFF
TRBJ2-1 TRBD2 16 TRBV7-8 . TGTGCCAGCAGCGTTTCGGGGACTAGGCTTACGGTTGAGCAGTTCTTC CASSVSGTRLTVEQFF
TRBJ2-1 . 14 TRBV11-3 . TGTGCCAGCAGCTTGAGAGGGAGTGGCAATGAGCAGTTCTTC CASSLRGSGNEQFF
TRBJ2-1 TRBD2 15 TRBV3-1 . TGTGCCAGCAGCCAAGGACTAGCGGTTTGGGATGAGCAGTTCTTC CASSQGLAVWDEQFF
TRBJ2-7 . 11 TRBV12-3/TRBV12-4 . TGTGCTAGCAGGCGGTTTGGCGAGCAGTACTTC CASRRFGEQYF
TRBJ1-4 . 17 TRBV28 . TGTGCCAGCAGTTTAGCAGGGGTCCGCCCGCATAATGAAAAACTGTTTTTT CASSLAGVRPHNEKLFF
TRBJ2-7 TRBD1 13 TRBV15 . TGTGCCACCTCCGGACAGGCTAACTACGAGCAGTACTTC CATSGQANYEQYF
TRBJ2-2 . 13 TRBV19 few TGTGCCAGTAGTATATGGTCTACCGGGGAGCTGTTTTTT CASSIWSTGELFF
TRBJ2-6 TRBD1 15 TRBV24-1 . TGTGCCACCTCACAGGGGGTGGAAGGGGCCAACGTCCTGACTTTC CATSQGVEGANVLTF
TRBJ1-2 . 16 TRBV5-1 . TGCGCCAGCAGCTCGGGAGAAGGACAGATATCCTATGGCTACACCTTC CASSSGEGQISYGYTF
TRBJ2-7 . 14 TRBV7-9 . TGTGCCAGCAGCTGGCCGGGTAACAACTACGAGCAGTACTTC CASSWPGNNYEQYF
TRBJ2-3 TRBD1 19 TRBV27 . TGTGCCAGCAGTTTATCTTGGACAGGGGGCCCCTTCTCCACAGATACGCAGTATTTT CASSLSWTGGPFSTDTQYF
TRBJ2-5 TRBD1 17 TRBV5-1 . TGCGCCAGCAGCTTGGACGCTACCGGGACAGCACAAGAGACCCAGTACTTC CASSLDATGTAQETQYF